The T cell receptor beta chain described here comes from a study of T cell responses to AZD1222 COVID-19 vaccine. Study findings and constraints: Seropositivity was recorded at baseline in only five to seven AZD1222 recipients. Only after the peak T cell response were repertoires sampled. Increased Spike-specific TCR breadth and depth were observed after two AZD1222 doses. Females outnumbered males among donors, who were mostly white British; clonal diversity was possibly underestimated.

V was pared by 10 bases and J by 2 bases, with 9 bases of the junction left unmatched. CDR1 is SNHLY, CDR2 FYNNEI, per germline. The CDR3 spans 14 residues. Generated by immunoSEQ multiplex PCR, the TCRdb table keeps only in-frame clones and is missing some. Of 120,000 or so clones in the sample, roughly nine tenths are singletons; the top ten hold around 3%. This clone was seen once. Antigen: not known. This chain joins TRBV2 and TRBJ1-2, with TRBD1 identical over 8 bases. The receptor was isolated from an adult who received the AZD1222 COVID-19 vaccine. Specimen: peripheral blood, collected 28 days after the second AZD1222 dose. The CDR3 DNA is TGTGCCATCTCGTCCCGGGACAGGAACTATGGCTACACCTTC. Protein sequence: CAISSRDRNYGYTF.